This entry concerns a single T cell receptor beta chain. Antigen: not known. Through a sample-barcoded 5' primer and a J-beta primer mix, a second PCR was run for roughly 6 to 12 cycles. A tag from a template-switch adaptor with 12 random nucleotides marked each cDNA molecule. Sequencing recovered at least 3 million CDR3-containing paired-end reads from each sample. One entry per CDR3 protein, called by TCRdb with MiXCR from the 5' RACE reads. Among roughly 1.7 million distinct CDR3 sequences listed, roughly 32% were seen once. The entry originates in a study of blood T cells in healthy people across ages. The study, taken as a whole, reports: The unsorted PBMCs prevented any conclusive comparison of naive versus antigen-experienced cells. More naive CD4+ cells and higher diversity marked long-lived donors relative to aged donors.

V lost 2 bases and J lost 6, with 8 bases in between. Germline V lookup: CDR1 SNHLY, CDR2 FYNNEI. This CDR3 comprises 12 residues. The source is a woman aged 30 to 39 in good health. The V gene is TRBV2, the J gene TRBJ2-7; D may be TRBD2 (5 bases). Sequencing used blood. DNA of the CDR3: TGTGCCAGCAGTGAAACGGCGGGCGAGCAGTACTTC. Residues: CASSETAGEQYF.